This T cell receptor (beta chain) was retrieved from a study of CD8 T cells in Susac syndrome. TCR beta sequencing covered blood CD8+ and CD4+ T cells. This clonotype was counted a single time. The RNA input was about 0.5 to 1 ug, and it was reverse transcribed with random hexamers. TCRdb passed the immunoSEQ multiplex PCR reads through MiXCR, listing each CDR3 protein once. The sample has some 150,000 distinct CDR3 sequences, approximately 93% seen once; the top ten hold about 0.25%. Sequenced input: CD8+ T cells from PBMCs. The receptor's source is a human donor in good health.

CDR3 protein: CASSGLAPLTDTQYF. Written as DNA, the CDR3 is TGTGCCAGCAGTGGGCTAGCACCACTCACTGATACGCAGTATTTT. V is TRBV27 and J is TRBJ2-3; D might be TRBD2 (5 bases). V lost 5 bases to trimming and J lost 6 bases, with 18 bases between them. The CDR3 is 15 residues long. Germline CDR1 is MNHEY and CDR2 is SMNVEV (reference sequence).